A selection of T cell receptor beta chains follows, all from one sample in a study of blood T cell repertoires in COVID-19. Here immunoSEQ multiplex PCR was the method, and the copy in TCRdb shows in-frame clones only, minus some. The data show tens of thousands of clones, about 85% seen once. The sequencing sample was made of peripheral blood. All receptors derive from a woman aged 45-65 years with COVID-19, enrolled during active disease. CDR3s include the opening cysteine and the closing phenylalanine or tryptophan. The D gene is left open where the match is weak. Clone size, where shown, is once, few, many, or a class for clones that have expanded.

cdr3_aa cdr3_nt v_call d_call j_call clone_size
CASSLGQMADTQYF TGTGCCAGCAGTTTGGGCCAGATGGCAGATACGCAGTATTTT TRBV28 - TRBJ2-3 -
CASSYDLAGGGGTDTQYF TGTGCCAGCAGTTACGATCTAGCGGGAGGGGGCGGCACAGATACGCAGTATTTT TRBV6-2/TRBV6-3 TRBD2 TRBJ2-3 -
CASSSRDGGDIQYF TGTGCCAGCAGTTCAAGGGACGGCGGGGACATTCAGTACTTC TRBV6-5 - TRBJ2-4 -
CASSYSNRDYEQYF TGTGCCAGCAGTTATTCCAACCGGGACTACGAGCAGTACTTC TRBV28 - TRBJ2-7 -
CAWRAVYEQYF TGTGCCTGGAGGGCGGTCTACGAGCAGTACTTC TRBV30 - TRBJ2-7 -
CAWSQGAYEQFF TGTGCCTGGAGTCAGGGGGCCTATGAGCAGTTCTTC TRBV30 TRBD1 TRBJ2-1 -
CAYLTRGEDEKLFF TGTGCCTACCTAACCAGGGGGGAGGATGAAAAACTGTTTTTT TRBV30 TRBD1 TRBJ1-4 -
CASSATGTNQPQHF TGTGCCAGCAGCGCCACAGGGACCAATCAGCCCCAGCATTTT TRBV28 - TRBJ1-5 few
CASSLVLLQGASWGYTF TGTGCCAGCAGTTTGGTACTTTTACAGGGGGCTAGTTGGGGCTACACCTTC TRBV28 TRBD1 TRBJ1-2 -
CASSQFSGTQNTGELFF TGCGCCAGCAGCCAATTCTCCGGGACTCAAAACACCGGGGAGCTGTTTTTT TRBV4-1 - TRBJ2-2 -
CASSVSGEPSYEQYF TGTGCCAGCAGTGTTTCAGGGGAGCCCTCCTACGAGCAGTACTTC TRBV28 - TRBJ2-7 -
CASSVSPSSYEQYF TGTGCCAGCAGCGTATCTCCCAGCTCCTACGAGCAGTACTTC TRBV9 - TRBJ2-7 -
CASSLGVLQVTTDTQYF TGTGCCAGCAGCTTAGGGGTACTACAGGTTACTACAGATACGCAGTATTTT TRBV11-3 - TRBJ2-3 -
CASSVWGQNNSPLHF TGTGCCAGCAGCGTTTGGGGACAGAATAATTCACCCCTCCACTTT TRBV9 TRBD1 TRBJ1-6 -
CASSLVPSANEKLFF TGTGCCAGCAGTTTAGTACCCTCGGCTAATGAAAAACTGTTTTTT TRBV27 - TRBJ1-4 few
CAIKGFGVNNQPQHF TGCGCCATCAAGGGTTTCGGGGTAAACAATCAGCCCCAGCATTTT TRBV23-1 - TRBJ1-5 -
CASSLRQRFQPQHF TGTGCCAGCAGTTTGCGACAACGGTTTCAGCCCCAGCATTTT TRBV28 - TRBJ1-5 -
CASSLGHYGYTF TGTGCCAGCAGTTTGGGGCACTATGGCTACACCTTC TRBV28 - TRBJ1-2 -
CASSERQFGHTIYF TGTGCCAGCAGTGAACGGCAGTTTGGGCACACCATATATTTT TRBV25-1 - TRBJ1-3 -
CASSPQGGANEKLFF TGTGCCAGCAGCCCGCAAGGAGGGGCTAATGAAAAACTGTTTTTT TRBV3-1/TRBV3-2 - TRBJ1-4 -
CASSIGRELYYNEQFF TGTGCCAGTAGTATAGGTCGGGAGCTTTACTACAATGAGCAGTTCTTC TRBV19 - TRBJ2-1 -
CASSPKPWTSGHTDTQYF TGTGCCAGCAGCCCGAAACCGTGGACTAGCGGACACACAGATACGCAGTATTTT TRBV7-3 TRBD2 TRBJ2-3 -
CASSQGGQASGANVLTF TGCGCCAGCAGCCAAGGGGGGCAGGCCTCTGGGGCCAACGTCCTGACTTTC TRBV4-1 - TRBJ2-6 -
CASRTLNRDGYEQYF TGTGCCAGCCGCACTTTGAACAGGGATGGCTACGAGCAGTACTTC TRBV27 - TRBJ2-7 -
CASSHSSGRRNEQFF TGTGCCAGCAGCCATAGTAGCGGGAGGCGCAATGAGCAGTTCTTC TRBV3-1/TRBV3-2 TRBD2 TRBJ2-1 -
CAGGRHGTGELFF TGTGCCGGAGGACGACACGGCACCGGGGAGCTGTTTTTT TRBV12-3/TRBV12-4 - TRBJ2-2 -
CASSPLEGKISYEQYF TGTGCCAGCAGTCCCCTCGAGGGTAAAATCTCCTACGAGCAGTACTTC TRBV28 - TRBJ2-7 -
CASSQRLPLSQFF TGTGCCAGCAGCCAAAGACTGCCCTTGTCCCAGTTCTTC TRBV28 - TRBJ2-1 -
CASSFVTSGTSTDTQYF TGTGCCAGCAGTTTTGTCACTAGCGGGACTAGCACAGATACGCAGTATTTT TRBV6-2/TRBV6-3 TRBD2 TRBJ2-3 -
CASSGALGHTEQFF TGTGCCAGCAGTGGCGCCCTGGGCCACACTGAGCAGTTCTTC TRBV27 - TRBJ2-1 -
CASSVLAGASDTQYF TGTGCCAGCAGTGTGCTAGCGGGAGCTTCAGATACGCAGTATTTT TRBV6-4 TRBD2 TRBJ2-3 -
CASSPGLAASSYNEQFF TGTGCCAGCAGCCCTGGACTAGCCGCTAGCTCCTACAATGAGCAGTTCTTC TRBV7-9 TRBD2 TRBJ2-1 -
CAWSPGNSPLHF TGTGCCTGGAGTCCGGGTAATTCACCCCTCCACTTT TRBV30 - TRBJ1-6 -
CASSLSIVGDTQYF TGCGCCAGCAGCTTGTCGATAGTCGGAGATACGCAGTATTTT TRBV5-1 - TRBJ2-3 once
CASSSNRGLDPGANVLTF TGTGCCAGCAGTTCTAACAGGGGCCTCGATCCTGGGGCCAACGTCCTGACTTTC TRBV28 TRBD1 TRBJ2-6 -
CASSLYPGPYEQYF TGTGCCAGCAGCTTATACCCAGGGCCGTACGAGCAGTACTTC TRBV7-6 - TRBJ2-7 -
CASSPGQGLGSSYNEQFF TGTGCCAGCAGTCCAGGACAGGGCCTTGGTAGCTCCTACAATGAGCAGTTCTTC TRBV28 TRBD1 TRBJ2-1 -
CASSRPDFNSGANVLTF TGTGCCAGCAGCCGTCCGGACTTCAACTCTGGGGCCAACGTCCTGACTTTC TRBV7-9 - TRBJ2-6 -
CASSPLLGLSTDTQYF TGTGCCAGCAGCCCCCTACTGGGACTTAGCACAGATACGCAGTATTTT TRBV3-1/TRBV3-2 - TRBJ2-3 -
CASSLQGYEQYF TGTGCCAGCAGCTTACAGGGGTACGAGCAGTACTTC TRBV5-6 TRBD1 TRBJ2-7 -
CASGARAYEQYF TGTGCCAGCGGGGCAAGGGCCTACGAGCAGTACTTC TRBV28 - TRBJ2-7 -
CAWRPITGSFGNNYGYTF TGTGCCTGGAGACCAATAACAGGGTCGTTTGGAAATAACTATGGCTACACCTTC TRBV30 - TRBJ1-2 once
CASSPPNSATNEKLFF TGTGCCAGCAGCCCCCCGAACTCTGCAACTAATGAAAAACTGTTTTTT TRBV3-1/TRBV3-2 - TRBJ1-4 -
CASSLLLAGGDTQYF TGTGCCAGCAGCCTTCTTCTAGCGGGAGGTGATACGCAGTATTTT TRBV11-3 TRBD2 TRBJ2-3 -
CASSPTGYPFYNEQFF TGTGCCAGCAGCCCTACCGGGTACCCGTTTTACAATGAGCAGTTCTTC TRBV28 - TRBJ2-1 few
CASSQAGGRRNEQFF TGTGCCAGCAGCCAAGCAGGCGGGAGACGCAATGAGCAGTTCTTC TRBV3-1/TRBV3-2 TRBD2 TRBJ2-1 -
CASSFRGHRNEQFF TGTGCCAGCAGCTTCAGGGGACACCGGAATGAGCAGTTCTTC TRBV14 - TRBJ2-1 -
CASSLAREVDTQYF TGCGCCAGCAGCTTGGCCAGGGAGGTGGATACGCAGTATTTT TRBV5-1 - TRBJ2-3 -
CSVGQGVTSDTQYF TGCAGCGTTGGACAGGGAGTGACCTCAGATACGCAGTATTTT TRBV29-1 TRBD1 TRBJ2-3 -
CASSPRDSSNQPQHF TGTGCCAGTAGTCCCCGGGACAGTAGCAATCAGCCCCAGCATTTT TRBV19 TRBD1 TRBJ1-5 -
CASSSARGSEQYF TGTGCCAGCAGCTCGGCCAGGGGGTCAGAGCAGTACTTC TRBV5-4 TRBD1 TRBJ2-7 -
CASTPGSSGANVLTF TGTGCCAGCACCCCGGGAAGCTCTGGGGCCAACGTCCTGACTTTC TRBV13 - TRBJ2-6 -
CASSLQAGISGANVLTF TGTGCCAGCAGCTTACAAGCGGGGATCTCTGGGGCCAACGTCCTGACTTTC TRBV11-2 TRBD2 TRBJ2-6 -
CASITNRDRVTEQFF TGTGCCAGCATCACGAACCGGGACAGGGTGACCGAGCAGTTCTTC TRBV27 TRBD1 TRBJ2-1 -